This T cell receptor (beta chain) was recorded in a study of graft-versus-host responses after intestinal transplantation. Whole-study context: Each patient got anti-thymocyte globulin induction, then tacrolimus and steroids for roughly 3 years.

General observations from the study: High graft-versus-host to host-versus-graft T cell clonal ratios marked allografts of patients with graft-donor macrochimerism. Peak levels of circulating GvH clones tracked with early post-transplant HvG declines. The recipient marrow held GvH clones, and some of them showed up first in ileum or blood.

A note on this clone: What it recognizes is unknown.

This table comes from immunoSEQ multiplex PCR, and its TCRdb copy is limited to in-frame clones, with some not included. This table has around 97,000 clones, about 89% appearing once. V shed 6 bases and J 1 base; nucleotides not matched to a gene: 5. The germline V gene has CDR1 SEHNR and CDR2 FQNEAQ (reference sequence). The CDR3 consists of 15 residues. This material consisted of unstimulated CD8+ T cells sorted from spleen or lymph node cells, taken before intestinal transplant. The receptor was derived from a human donor who received an intestinal transplant. This rearrangement joins TRBV7-9 to TRBJ2-7; TRBD1 agrees at 11 bases. Here the CDR3 reads CASSPGDRGSYEQYF. CDR3 sequence (DNA): TGTGCCAGCAGTCCCGGGGACAGGGGGTCCTACGAGCAGTACTTC.